This TCR beta chain was sequenced for a study of graft-versus-host responses after intestinal transplantation. About the study: Recipients were all induced with anti-thymocyte globulin, then given tacrolimus and steroids for around three years.

Only one count was recorded for this clone. Its antigen is still unknown. Method: immunoSEQ multiplex PCR; TCRdb's copy keeps in-frame clones and lacks some. Seen here are 80,000 to 95,000 clones, roughly 91% observed once, and the top ten hold roughly 2%. Sequencing used unstimulated CD8+ T cells sorted from spleen or lymph node cells, obtained before intestinal transplant. This sequence was found in a human donor who received an intestinal transplant.

The CDR3 is CASSFTQGTNSGANVLTF. In DNA form, the CDR3 reads TGTGCCAGCAGCTTCACGCAGGGGACCAACTCTGGGGCCAACGTCCTGACTTTC. The V call is TRBV21-1, the J call TRBJ2-6; TRBD1, the D gene given by the table, was not confirmed from the DNA. TRBV21-1 is designated a pseudogene. The length of the CDR3 is 18 residues.